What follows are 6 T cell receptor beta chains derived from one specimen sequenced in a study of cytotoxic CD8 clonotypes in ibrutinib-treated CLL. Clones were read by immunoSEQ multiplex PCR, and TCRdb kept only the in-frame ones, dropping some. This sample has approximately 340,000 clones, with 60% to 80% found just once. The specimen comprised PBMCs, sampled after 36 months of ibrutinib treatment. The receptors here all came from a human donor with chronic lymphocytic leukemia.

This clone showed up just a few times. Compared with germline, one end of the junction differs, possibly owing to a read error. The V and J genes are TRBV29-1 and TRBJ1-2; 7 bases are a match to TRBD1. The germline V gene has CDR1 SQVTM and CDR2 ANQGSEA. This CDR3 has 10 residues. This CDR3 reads CSVDDPRGAF. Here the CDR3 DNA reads TGCAGCGTTGATGACCCCAGGGGGGCTTTC.

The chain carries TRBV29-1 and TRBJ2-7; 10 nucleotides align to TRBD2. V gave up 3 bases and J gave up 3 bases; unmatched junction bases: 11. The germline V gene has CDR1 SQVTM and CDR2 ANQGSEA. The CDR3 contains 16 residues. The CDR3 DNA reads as TGCAGCGTTGAGTCTTTGGTAGCGGGAGGCTACTACGAGCAGTACTTC. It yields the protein CSVESLVAGGYYEQYF.

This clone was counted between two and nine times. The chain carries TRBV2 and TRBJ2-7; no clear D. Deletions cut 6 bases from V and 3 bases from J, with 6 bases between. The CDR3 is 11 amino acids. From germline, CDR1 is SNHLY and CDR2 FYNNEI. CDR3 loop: CASSLVYEQYF. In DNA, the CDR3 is TGTGCCAGCAGCCTCGTCTACGAGCAGTACTTC.

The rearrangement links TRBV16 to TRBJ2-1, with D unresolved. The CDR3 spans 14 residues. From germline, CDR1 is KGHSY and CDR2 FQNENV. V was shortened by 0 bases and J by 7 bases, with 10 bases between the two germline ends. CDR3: CASSQSRPPNEQFF. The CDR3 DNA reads TGTGCCAGCAGCCAATCCCGACCTCCTAATGAGCAGTTCTTC. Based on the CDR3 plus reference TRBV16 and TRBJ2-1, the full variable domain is GEEVAQTPKHLVRGEGQKAKLYCAPIKGHSYVFWYQQVLKNEFKFLISFQNENVFDETGMPKERFSAKCLPNSPCSLEIQATKLEDSAVYFCASSQSRPPNEQFFGPGTRLTVL.

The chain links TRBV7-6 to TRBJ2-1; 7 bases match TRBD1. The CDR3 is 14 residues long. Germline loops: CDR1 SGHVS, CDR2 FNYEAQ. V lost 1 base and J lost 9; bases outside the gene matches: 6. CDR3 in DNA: TGTGCCAGCAGCTTAGGGGTGGCAGGGGGTGAGCAGTTCTTC. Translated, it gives CASSLGVAGGEQFF.

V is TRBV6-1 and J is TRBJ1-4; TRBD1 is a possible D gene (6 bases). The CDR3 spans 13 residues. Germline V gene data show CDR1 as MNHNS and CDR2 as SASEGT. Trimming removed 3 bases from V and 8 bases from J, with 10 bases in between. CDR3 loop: CASSDLQGEKLFF. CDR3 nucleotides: TGTGCCAGCAGTGATCTGCAGGGGGAAAAACTGTTTTTT.